This T cell receptor beta chain was profiled in a study of monozygotic twins with inflammatory bowel disease. TCRdb re-called the 5' RACE reads and gives one entry per CDR3 protein, without DNA. The sample includes approximately 150,000 distinct CDR3 sequences. The CDR3 spans 14 residues. Germline lookup yields CDR1 SGHRS and CDR2 YFSETQ. This chain links TRBV5-1 with TRBJ2-3; TCRdb indicates TRBD1, and absent DNA this call remains unverified. The source of this sequence is a human donor with ulcerative colitis or Crohn's disease, or a healthy co-twin of an affected twin (not recorded which). Specimen: blood. The CDR3 loop is CASSLEQISGTQYF.